The 19 T cell receptor beta chains presented below share a single source sample, sequenced in a study of cytomegalovirus exposure and HLA in healthy donors. The PCR was carried out with 60 Vbeta primers and 13 Jbeta primers. Generated by immunoSEQ multiplex PCR, the TCRdb table keeps only in-frame clones and is missing some. Of about 70,000 clones listed, 70% to 80% are singletons. The sequenced sample consisted of PBMCs. These receptor sequences come from a girl aged 5-17 years in good health and CMV-seropositive.

The chain carries TRBV7-6 and TRBJ1-5; D is ambiguous. Germline CDR1 is SGHVS and CDR2 is FNYEAQ. Trimming stripped 3 bases from V and 5 bases from J, with 8 bases between. This CDR3 has 13 amino acids. CDR3 sequence reads: CASSFAYDQPQHF. Written as DNA, the CDR3 is TGTGCCAGCAGCTTCGCCTATGATCAGCCCCAGCATTTT.

The genes are TRBV6-6 and TRBJ2-1; possible D gene TRBD2, 5 bases. The CDR3 consists of 13 residues. The V gene lost 8 bases and the J gene lost 0 bases, with 8 bases spanning the gap. Germline V CDR1 and CDR2: MNHNY, SVGAGI (reference sequence). The CDR3 DNA reads as TGTGCCAGCTCGGGGAGCTCCTACAATGAGCAGTTCTTC. Translating gives CASSGSSYNEQFF.

In its sample, this clone was seen a few times. The chain's CDR3 is CASSLGQGVTEAFF. In DNA form, the CDR3 reads TGTGCCAGCAGCTTAGGACAGGGTGTCACTGAAGCTTTCTTT. The chain uses TRBV11-3 and TRBJ1-1, with 7 bases identical to TRBD1. The CDR3 length is 14 residues. Trimming took 1 base from V and 4 from J; bases not matched to a gene: 3. Per the germline V gene, CDR1 is SGHNT and CDR2 is YENEEA.

The chain links TRBV4-1 to TRBJ2-3; perhaps TRBD1 as D (6 bases). Germline CDR1 is MGHRA and CDR2 is YSYEKL. The V end was cut by 1 base, the J end by 4 bases, with 15 bases between. The CDR3 covers 16 residues. The CDR3 sequence: CASSQVGAMGADTQYF. The CDR3 nucleotides are TGCGCCAGCAGCCAAGTGGGGGCAATGGGGGCAGATACGCAGTATTTT.

The V and J genes are TRBV28 and TRBJ2-1; 9 bases fit TRBD2. V lost 6 bases to trimming and J lost 5 bases; unmatched junction nucleotides: 8. This CDR3 contains 15 residues. Germline assignment: CDR1 MDHEN and CDR2 SYDVKM. The CDR3 protein is CASSLRLADHNEQFF. The CDR3 coding sequence is TGTGCCAGCAGCCTCAGACTAGCGGATCACAATGAGCAGTTCTTC. The full variable domain, in which reference TRBV28 and TRBJ2-1 provide the parts outside the CDR3, is DVKVTQSSRYLVKRTGEKVFLECVQDMDHENMFWYRQDPGLGLRLIYFSYDVKMKEKGDIPEGYSVSREKKERFSLILESASTNQTSMYLCASSLRLADHNEQFFGPGTRLTVL.

This rearrangement joins TRBV5-5 to TRBJ1-2; D gene uncertain. Germline CDR1 reads SGHKS; CDR2 reads YYEKEE (reference sequence). The germline V and J ends were trimmed by 0 bases and 4 bases, with 25 bases remaining between them. The CDR3 contains 19 residues. DNA for the CDR3: TGTGCCAGCAGCTTGGCCCCCTACCGAACTGAAACCGTCCGCTATGGCTACACCTTC. Encoded protein: CASSLAPYRTETVRYGYTF.

This sequence joins TRBV5-1 and TRBJ2-7, with D hard to call. Trimming removed 0 bases at V and 3 bases at J, with 13 bases between. CDR3 length: 15 amino acids. Germline lookup yields CDR1 SGHRS and CDR2 YFSETQ. CDR3 DNA sequence: TGCGCCAGCAGCTTGGGTTTTGGCATAAGCTACGAGCAGTACTTC. Protein product: CASSLGFGISYEQYF.

J is TRBJ1-1 and V is TRBV7-8; D remains unclear. The germline CDR1 and CDR2 sequences are SGHVS and FQNEAQ. V dropped 5 bases and J dropped 5 bases, with 15 bases sitting between them. The length of the CDR3 is 14 residues. The CDR3 protein is CASSLSAARTEAFF. The CDR3 bases are TGTGCCAGCAGCCTCTCGGCCGCGCGGACTGAAGCTTTCTTT. Based on the CDR3 plus reference TRBV7-8 and TRBJ1-1, the full variable domain is GAGVSQSPRYKVAKRGQDVALRCDPISGHVSLFWYQQALGQGPEFLTYFQNEAQLDKSGLPSDRFFAERPEGSVSTLKIQRTQQEDSAVYLCASSLSAARTEAFFGQGTRLTVV.

This chain uses TRBV7-2 with TRBJ1-2; D is unclear. Germline lookup yields CDR1 SGHTA and CDR2 FQGNSA. The CDR3 runs 11 residues. Deletions cut 11 bases from V and 8 bases from J, with 15 bases between. CDR3 nucleotides: TGTGCCTTGGGTTCGGGGAGAGGCTACACCTTC. It specifies CALGSGRGYTF.

CDR3 residues: CASSSGHGTDTQYF. The CDR3 nucleotides read TGTGCCAGCAGTTCGGGTCACGGCACAGATACGCAGTATTTT. This chain joins TRBV6-5 and TRBJ2-3; D gene unclear. CDR3 length: 14 amino acids. Trimming removed 4 bases from V and 1 base from J, with 9 bases in between. The V gene's germline CDR1 is MNHEY and CDR2 SVGAGI.

The V and J genes are TRBV29-1 and TRBJ2-7; TRBD1 aligns across 11 bases. The ends lost 5 bases at V and 8 bases at J; junction bases unmatched: 11. CDR1 is SQVTM and CDR2 is ANQGSEA in the germline V gene. The CDR3 has 14 residues. The CDR3 nucleotides read TGCAGCGTTTCTTCTACCGGGACAGGGGGTAAGCAGTACTTC. Protein: CSVSSTGTGGKQYF.

The V gene is TRBV7-2, the J gene TRBJ1-1, with unresolved D. Germline CDR1 is SGHTA and CDR2 is FQGNSA. V lost 5 bases to trimming and J lost 5 bases, with 18 bases between them. The length of the CDR3 is 15 residues. CDR3 sequence reads: CASSLSLGRTTEAFF. The CDR3, as DNA: TGTGCCAGCAGCCTCTCCCTGGGGAGAACAACTGAAGCTTTCTTT.

This sequence joins TRBV4-2 and TRBJ2-1, with D perhaps TRBD1 (6 bases). V was shortened by 3 bases and J by 12 bases, with 21 bases between the two germline ends. The germline CDR1 and CDR2 sequences are LGHNA and YNFKEQ. The CDR3 totals 15 residues. Here the CDR3 reads CASSHKGDTPLVQFF. CDR3 DNA sequence: TGTGCCAGCAGCCACAAAGGGGACACTCCCCTGGTGCAGTTCTTC.

V gene TRBV27 combines with J gene TRBJ2-7; the match to TRBD2 covers 7 bases. CDR3 length: 13 residues. Looked up from germline, CDR1 is MNHEY and CDR2 is SMNVEV (reference sequence). J gave up 2 bases and V 8 bases, and 6 bases lay outside the gene matches. DNA for the CDR3: TGTGCCAGCCCTTTACGGGAGGCCTACGAGCAGTACTTC. Encoded protein: CASPLREAYEQYF.

The rearrangement links TRBV6-5 to TRBJ2-3; maybe TRBD2 (6 bases). The CDR3 totals 14 residues. Germline values: CDR1 MNHEY, CDR2 SVGAGI. Trimming pared 4 bases from V and 4 bases from J, leaving 12 bases between. The CDR3 reads CASSWDFRADTQYF. DNA of the CDR3: TGTGCCAGCAGTTGGGACTTTAGGGCAGATACGCAGTATTTT.

The V call is TRBV6-1, the J call TRBJ1-1; maybe TRBD1 (6 bases). Germline V gives CDR1 MNHNS, CDR2 SASEGT. CDR3 size: 15 residues. V lost 10 bases, J lost 1 base, and 19 bases lay in between. This chain's CDR3 is CAIYLGGPTNTEAFF. Here the CDR3 DNA reads TGTGCCATCTACCTCGGGGGGCCCACGAACACTGAAGCTTTCTTT.

The gene calls are TRBV6-1 and TRBJ1-2; 7 bases match TRBD1. V was clipped by 0 bases and J by 4 bases; unmatched bases: 5. This CDR3 is 15 amino acids long. CDR1 MNHNS and CDR2 SASEGT come from the germline V gene. DNA of the CDR3: TGTGCCAGCAGTGAAGCCGGACAGGCCCTCTATGGCTACACCTTC. It translates to CASSEAGQALYGYTF.

The table lists this clone with a count of one. V is TRBV5-4 and J is TRBJ1-1; D is unclear. The CDR3 covers 12 residues. Germline-derived CDR1 and CDR2 are SGHNT and YYREEE (reference sequence). V gave up 4 bases and J gave up 3 bases, with 7 bases separating them. CDR3 bases: TGTGCCAGCAGCGATGCGCACACTGAAGCTTTCTTT. Amino acids: CASSDAHTEAFF.

The chain carries TRBV13 and TRBJ1-4, with D uncertain. The CDR3 sequence is 15 residues long. The germline V gene has CDR1 PRHDT and CDR2 FYEKMQ (reference sequence). V lost 0 bases and J 5 bases, leaving 10 bases between the germline ends. CDR3 in amino acids: CASSLGLKRNEKLFF. In nucleotides, the CDR3 is TGTGCCAGCAGCTTAGGCCTGAAGAGGAATGAAAAACTGTTTTTT.